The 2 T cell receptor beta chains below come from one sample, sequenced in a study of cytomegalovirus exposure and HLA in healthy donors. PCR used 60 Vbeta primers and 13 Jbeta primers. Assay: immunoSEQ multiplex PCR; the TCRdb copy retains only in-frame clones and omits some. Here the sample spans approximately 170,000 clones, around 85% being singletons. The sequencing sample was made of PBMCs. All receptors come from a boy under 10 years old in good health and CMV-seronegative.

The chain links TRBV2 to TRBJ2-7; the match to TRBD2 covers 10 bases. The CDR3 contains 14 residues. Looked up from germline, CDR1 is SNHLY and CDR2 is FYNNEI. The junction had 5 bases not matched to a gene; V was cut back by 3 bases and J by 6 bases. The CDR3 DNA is TGTGCCAGCAGTGAGGAAGCGGGAGGGCGCGAGCAGTACTTC. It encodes CASSEEAGGREQYF.

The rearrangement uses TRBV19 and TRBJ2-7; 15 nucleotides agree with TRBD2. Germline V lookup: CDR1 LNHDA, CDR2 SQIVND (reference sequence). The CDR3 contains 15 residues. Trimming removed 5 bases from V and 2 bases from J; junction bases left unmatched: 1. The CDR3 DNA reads TGTGCCAGTAGTTGGACTAGCGGGGGGGCCTACGAGCAGTACTTC. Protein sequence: CASSWTSGGAYEQYF.